This T cell receptor beta chain was recorded in a study of blood T cell repertoires in COVID-19. Study context: Samples representing acute and convalescent COVID-19 were sourced from the United States, Italy and Spain. T cells, B-cell-depleted T cells, or PBMCs supplied cDNA or gDNA.

After removal of 10 bases from V and 1 base from J, the junction contained 6 bases not matched to a gene. CDR1 and CDR2 from the germline V gene are LNHDA and SQIVND (reference sequence). This CDR3 is 13 amino acids long. How the authors handled the data: Scientists estimated how many nucleated cells there were by amplifying reference gene primers. TCRdb keeps only in-frame clones here, not all; method: immunoSEQ multiplex PCR. V and J calls plus clone size are reproduced from that table; the DNA served to infer D and trimming. Among some 150,000 clones listed, around four fifths were seen once. The recovered donors of Cohort 3 showed two negative PCRs, clearance, or symptom resolution.

This chain joins TRBV19 and TRBJ1-2, with TRBD1 matching over 7 bases. The source of this sequence is a woman between 50 and 59 years old who had recovered from COVID-19. The specimen sequenced was PBMCs or T cells enriched from blood (not recorded which). The CDR3 DNA is TGTGCCACCTCCCAGGGGGGTAACTATGGCTACACCTTC. Translating it yields CATSQGGNYGYTF.